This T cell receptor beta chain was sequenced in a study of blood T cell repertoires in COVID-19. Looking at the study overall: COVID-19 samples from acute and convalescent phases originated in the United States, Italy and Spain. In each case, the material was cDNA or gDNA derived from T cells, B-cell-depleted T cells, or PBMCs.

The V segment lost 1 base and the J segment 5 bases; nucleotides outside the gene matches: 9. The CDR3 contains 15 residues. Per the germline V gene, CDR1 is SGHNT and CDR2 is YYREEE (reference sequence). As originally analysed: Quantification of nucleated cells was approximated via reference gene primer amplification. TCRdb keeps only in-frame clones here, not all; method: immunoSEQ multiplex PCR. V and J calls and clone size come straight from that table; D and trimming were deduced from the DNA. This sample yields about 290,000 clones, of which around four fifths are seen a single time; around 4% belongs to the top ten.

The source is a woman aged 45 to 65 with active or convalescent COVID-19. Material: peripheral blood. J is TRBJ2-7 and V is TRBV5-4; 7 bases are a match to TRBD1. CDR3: CASSLRGQDLDEQYF. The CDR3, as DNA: TGTGCCAGCAGCTTGCGTGGACAGGACCTAGACGAGCAGTACTTC.